This T cell receptor (beta chain) was found in a study of CD8 T cells in ankylosing spondylitis (dated by TCRdb to 2017 to 2019). Looking at the study overall: The study profiled T cell receptor beta repertoires in healthy donors and ankylosing spondylitis patients to find disease-linked TCR variants. The full study cohort comprised 25 ankylosing spondylitis patients and about a hundred healthy donors. Peripheral blood was sampled, and synovial fluid was also collected from ankylosing spondylitis patients.

Comment on this clonotype: The specificity of this receptor is unknown. No base-level quality is on record; no much larger clone is a single base apart.

The reads were generated on an Illumina HiSeq 2500. Quantitative 5'-RACE with molecular barcodes was the method used to prepare the TCR beta libraries. In the original analysis: A new computational method, built on a probabilistic model of VDJ rearrangement, was used to identify disease-linked TCR variants. The raw public reads went through TCRdb reprocessing: fastp at Q25, MiXCR clone calling, in-frame beta chains kept. A single entry per CDR3 protein holds the most common genes and DNA from its merged rows. TCRdb, rather than the study authors, made the V and J calls. For this sample there are 100,000 to 150,000 distinct CDR3 sequences; roughly a sixth appear just once. The top ten clones comprise 33% of the sample. The germline V gene sets CDR1 to KGHDR and CDR2 to SFDVKD. Trimmed from V: 2 bases; trimmed from J: 2 bases; junction bases lacking a gene match: 2. From its cysteine to its phenylalanine, the CDR3 spans 16 amino acids. Just CDR3 DNA is preserved here, 48 bases in frame from base 1.

The paper as a whole reports these results and caveats: The disease-linked clones were reported as significantly enriched in matched synovial fluid samples from ankylosing spondylitis patients. A TCR beta motif of about 8 highly homologous amino acid variants appeared characteristic of blood from ankylosing spondylitis patients. Some of the motif variants had been reported before in the synovial fluid and blood of reactive arthritis patients, a finding that suggests common disease-initiation mechanisms. In peripheral blood, the disease-linked clones were found at relatively low frequencies and had a CD8+ phenotype.

This receptor was taken from a male donor with ankylosing spondylitis. The chain couples TRBV24-1 to TRBJ2-3; TRBD2 fits 11 bases in the junction. Input material: blood, either unsorted or a sorted T cell fraction (not recorded which). CDR3 region: CATSDSTSGATDTQYF. The DNA sequence is as follows: TGTGCCACCAGTGATTCGACTAGCGGGGCCACAGATACGCAGTATTTT.